Below are 32 T cell receptor beta chains sequenced from a single sample in a study of T cell repertoires in ileal Crohn's disease. The method was immunoSEQ multiplex PCR; TCRdb's version includes in-frame clones alone and lacks a portion of them. The sample records approximately 16,000 clones, roughly three quarters being singletons. Time point specified: neoterminal ileum biopsy at postoperative endoscopy, about 6 months after surgery. The sequenced sample was ileal tissue. Receptors originate from an adult with Crohn's disease.

V and J are TRBV4-1 and TRBJ2-3; D may be TRBD2 (6 bases). This CDR3 has 16 amino acids. Trimming cost V 3 bases and J 0 bases, with 13 bases left between them. Per the germline V gene, CDR1 is MGHRA and CDR2 is YSYEKL. CDR3 sequence (DNA): TGCGCCAGCAGCCAGGGTGGGGGGTTGAGCACAGATACGCAGTATTTT. It translates to CASSQGGGLSTDTQYF.

This clone showed up just a few times. The rearrangement uses TRBV5-6 and TRBJ1-4; D is perhaps TRBD1 (5 bases). Germline assignment: CDR1 SGHDT and CDR2 YYEEEE. Deletions cut 5 bases from V and 0 bases from J, with 14 bases between. CDR3 length equals 16 residues. The CDR3 DNA reads TGTGCCAGCAGTCATGGGCCGGGGGCAACTAATGAAAAACTGTTTTTT. This translates into CASSHGPGATNEKLFF.

This clone is a singleton in its sample. J is TRBJ1-4 and V is TRBV7-2; 7 bases are a match to TRBD1. Germline V gene lookup returns CDR1 SGHTA and CDR2 FQGNSA. The CDR3 has 15 residues. V dropped 5 bases and J dropped 5; count of bases not matched to a gene: 8. The CDR3 coding sequence is TGTGCCAGCAGCAAAAGACAGGGTGGAAATGAAAAACTGTTTTTT. Protein product: CASSKRQGGNEKLFF.

The count of this clone is one. The rearrangement joins TRBV15 to TRBJ2-7; 12 positions match TRBD2. This CDR3 has 16 amino acids. CDR1 is LNHNV and CDR2 is YYDKDF in the germline V gene (reference sequence). J gave up 2 bases and V 5 bases, and 7 bases lay outside the gene matches. The CDR3 protein is CATSSPGLAGTYEQYF. The CDR3 DNA follows: TGTGCCACCAGCTCCCCCGGACTAGCGGGAACCTACGAGCAGTACTTC.

The chain joins TRBV15 to TRBJ2-5; D remains unclear. The germline V gene has CDR1 LNHNV and CDR2 YYDKDF (reference sequence). The germline V and J ends were trimmed by 0 bases and 5 bases, with 7 bases remaining between them. This CDR3 comprises 13 residues. The CDR3 DNA reads as TGTGCCACCAGCAGAGATCAGAGGGAGACCCAGTACTTC. This gives the protein CATSRDQRETQYF.

This chain links TRBV5-1 with TRBJ2-7; D is tentatively TRBD1 or TRBD2 (5 bases each). Germline lookup yields CDR1 SGHRS and CDR2 YFSETQ. The CDR3 has 15 amino acids. Trimming pared 0 bases from V and 4 bases from J, leaving 14 bases between. CDR3 in amino acids: CASSLGGTARYEQYF. In DNA form, the CDR3 reads TGCGCCAGCAGCTTGGGGGGGACGGCCAGGTACGAGCAGTACTTC.

The genes are TRBV5-1 and TRBJ1-5; D gene unclear. The length of the CDR3 is 15 residues. Deletions cut 6 bases from V and 0 bases from J, with 13 bases between. Germline CDR1 SGHRS, CDR2 YFSETQ. The CDR3 spells CASTPSYSSNQPQHF. The CDR3 DNA sequence: TGCGCCAGCACCCCCAGTTATAGTAGCAATCAGCCCCAGCATTTT.

This rearrangement joins TRBV5-1 to TRBJ2-1, with D perhaps matching TRBD1 or TRBD2 (5 bases each). Trimming left V 4 bases short and J 7 bases short, with 12 bases between. The CDR3 extends over 13 amino acids. In germline, CDR1 is SGHRS, CDR2 YFSETQ. The CDR3 region is CASSGTGSNEQFF. CDR3 coding DNA: TGCGCCAGCAGCGGGACGGGGTCGAATGAGCAGTTCTTC.

This clone appeared once. The chain carries TRBV7-2 and TRBJ1-2, with unresolved D. Trimming cost V 6 bases and J 4 bases, with 15 bases left between them. The V gene's germline CDR1 is SGHTA and CDR2 FQGNSA. This CDR3 has 14 amino acids. CDR3 bases: TGTGCCAGCAGTTCACTGTTTACTTTCTATGGCTACACCTTC. Encoded protein: CASSSLFTFYGYTF.

The chain has TRBV4-2 and TRBJ2-1; TRBD2 aligns across 7 bases. CDR1 is LGHNA, CDR2 YNFKEQ, per germline. Trimming at V came to 1 base and at J to 7 bases, leaving 7 bases not matched to a gene. The CDR3 has 15 residues. CDR3 sequence (DNA): TGTGCCAGCAGCCAAGGGGGGGGGTCCGAGAATGAGCAGTTCTTC. Its protein is CASSQGGGSENEQFF.

About this clone itself: Other DNA sequences from this sample encode an identical CDR3 as well. The chain carries TRBV7-9 and TRBJ2-1; D unclear. Between the trimmed V and J ends, which lost 5 bases and 6 bases, there was a span of 8 bases. This CDR3 is built from 12 residues. Germline-derived CDR1 and CDR2 are SEHNR and FQNEAQ (reference sequence). The CDR3 nucleotides read TGTGCCAGCAGCGCGATAAGCAATGAGCAGTTCTTC. This translates into CASSAISNEQFF.

The V call is TRBV11-2, the J call TRBJ1-2; D is unresolved. This CDR3 spans 14 amino acids. The V end was cut by 1 base, the J end by 1 base, with 7 bases between. The germline gives CDR1 SGHAT, CDR2 FQNNGV. For the CDR3, the DNA is TGTGCCAGCAGCTTAGGGGCCTTTAACTATGGCTACACCTTC. Translating it yields CASSLGAFNYGYTF. The full variable domain, in which reference TRBV11-2 and TRBJ1-2 provide the parts outside the CDR3, is EAGVAQSPRYKIIEKRQSVAFWCNPISGHATLYWYQQILGQGPKLLIQFQNNGVVDDSQLPKDRFSAERLKGVDSTLKIQPAKLEDSAVYLCASSLGAFNYGYTFGSGTRLTVV.

This clone was detected a few times. The chain has TRBV12-2 and TRBJ2-5; TRBD2, the table's D call, was not compared with the DNA. TRBV12-2 is a listed pseudogene. This CDR3 region has 16 residues. The DNA for the CDR3 is TGTGCAAGTCGCTTAGAGCGAGTAGCGGGACAAGAGACCCAGTACTTC. Amino acids: CASRLERVAGQETQYF.

The chain links TRBV18 to TRBJ1-1; no reliable D call. The V and J ends lost 3 bases and 1 base respectively, with 12 bases between them. The CDR3 has 15 residues. Germline V gives CDR1 KGHSH, CDR2 LQKENI. The DNA of the CDR3 is TGTGCCAGCTCACCGGACTCAATACAGAACACTGAAGCTTTCTTT. This codes for CASSPDSIQNTEAFF.

This clone showed up just a few times. The rearrangement links TRBV19 to TRBJ2-2, with no clear D. In germline, CDR1 is LNHDA, CDR2 SQIVND (reference sequence). This CDR3 has 13 residues. V was pared by 2 bases and J by 6 bases, with 7 bases between. The CDR3 loop reads CASSIQVAGELFF. CDR3 nucleotides: TGTGCCAGTAGTATACAGGTTGCCGGGGAGCTGTTTTTT.

This chain's CDR3 is CASRGNLANTGELFF. The CDR3 nucleotides are TGTGCCAGCAGAGGAAACTTGGCGAACACCGGGGAGCTGTTTTTT. The V and J genes are TRBV11-2 and TRBJ2-2; no clear D. This CDR3 has 15 residues. Germline V gene lookup returns CDR1 SGHAT and CDR2 FQNNGV. V was pared by 6 bases and J by 0 bases, with 11 bases between.

This rearrangement joins TRBV27 to TRBJ1-1, with 9 bases that match TRBD1. Germline CDR1 reads MNHEY; CDR2 reads SMNVEV (reference sequence). The ends lost 5 bases at V and 0 bases at J; junction bases unmatched: 16. The CDR3 runs 19 residues. The CDR3 is CASSPRGTGNPLMNTEAFF. For the CDR3, the DNA is TGTGCCAGCAGTCCCAGGGGGACAGGGAACCCTTTAATGAACACTGAAGCTTTCTTT.

The V gene is TRBV18, the J gene TRBJ1-4, with 8 bases lining up with TRBD1. The CDR3 extends over 16 amino acids. After removal of 4 bases from V and 2 bases from J, the junction contained 6 bases not matched to a gene. Germline CDR1 and CDR2: KGHSH and LQKENI. The CDR3 loop reads CASSLLGQGTNEKLFF. CDR3 bases: TGTGCCAGCTCACTGCTCGGACAGGGTACTAATGAAAAACTGTTTTTT.

The chain has TRBV5-5 and TRBJ2-5; D unresolved. The length of the CDR3 is 12 residues. Germline CDR1 reads SGHKS; CDR2 reads YYEKEE (reference sequence). V was trimmed by 0 bases and J by 5 bases, leaving 5 bases between them. CDR3 amino acids: CASSLVAETQYF. The CDR3 nucleotides are TGTGCCAGCAGCTTGGTGGCGGAGACCCAGTACTTC.

The chain carries TRBV5-1 and TRBJ2-7, with 7 nucleotides matching TRBD2. Trimming took 6 bases from V and 2 from J; bases not matched to a gene: 14. In germline, CDR1 is SGHRS, CDR2 YFSETQ. CDR3 length: 16 amino acids. The CDR3 DNA reads as TGCGCCAGCAATCGTGGGAGGGAATCCAGCGCCTACGAGCAGTACTTC. It translates to CASNRGRESSAYEQYF.

The chain couples TRBV6-5 to TRBJ1-1, with 7 bases fitting TRBD1. The germline V gene encodes CDR1 MNHEY and CDR2 SVGAGI. Unmatched junction bases numbered 8, after V lost 6 bases and J lost 1 base. The CDR3 sequence is 15 residues long. The CDR3 DNA reads TGTGCCAGCAGGTCGACAGGGCCTAGGAACACTGAAGCTTTCTTT. Translated, it gives CASRSTGPRNTEAFF.

V and J are TRBV14 and TRBJ1-3; D gene ambiguous. V was trimmed by 1 base and J by 8 bases, leaving 6 bases between them. Per the germline V gene, CDR1 is SGHDN and CDR2 is FVKESK. This CDR3 is built from 12 residues. CDR3 amino acids: CASSQAGYTIYF. Written as DNA, the CDR3 is TGTGCCAGCAGCCAAGCGGGTTACACCATATATTTT.

By sample fraction, this clone is medium-sized. The V call is TRBV7-2, the J call TRBJ1-1; D is uncertain. The CDR3 consists of 12 residues. Germline V gene data show CDR1 as SGHTA and CDR2 as FQGNSA. Between the trimmed V and J ends, which lost 2 bases and 0 bases, there was a span of 1 base. The CDR3 DNA is TGTGCCAGCAGCTTAATGAACACTGAAGCTTTCTTT. Residues: CASSLMNTEAFF.

The J gene is TRBJ2-1, the V gene TRBV11-2; D tentatively reads TRBD1 or TRBD2 (5 bases each). Germline V lookup: CDR1 SGHAT, CDR2 FQNNGV. V dropped 5 bases and J dropped 10 bases, with 24 bases sitting between them. The CDR3 loop spans 16 amino acids. The CDR3 nucleotides are TGTGCCAGCAGCCCCGTCGCGGGCGTCCTTGAGGGGGAGCAGTTCTTC. It codes for CASSPVAGVLEGEQFF. The complete variable domain, with remaining parts taken from reference TRBV11-2 and TRBJ2-1, reads EAGVAQSPRYKIIEKRQSVAFWCNPISGHATLYWYQQILGQGPKLLIQFQNNGVVDDSQLPKDRFSAERLKGVDSTLKIQPAKLEDSAVYLCASSPVAGVLEGEQFFGPGTRLTVL.

This clone occurred once. The junction departs from the called germline gene at one end, perhaps through a read error. The V gene is TRBV7-2, the J gene TRBJ1-2, with D unresolved. This CDR3 region has 13 residues. Germline-derived CDR1 and CDR2 are SGHTA and FQGNSA. The DNA for the CDR3 is TGTGCCAGCAGCTTAGACAGAGCATATGGCTACATCTTC. Its translation: CASSLDRAYGYIF. The full variable domain, its missing parts supplied by reference TRBV7-2 and TRBJ1-2, is GAGVSQSPSNKVTEKGKDVELRCDPISGHTALYWYRQSLGQGLEFLIYFQGNSAPDKSGLPSDRFSAERTGGSVSTLTIQRTQQEDSAVYLCASSLDRAYGYIFGSGTRLTVV.

The chain joins TRBV7-9 to TRBJ2-7, with D tentatively TRBD2 (6 bases). V lost 5 bases and J lost 5, with 10 bases in between. The germline CDR1 and CDR2 sequences are SEHNR and FQNEAQ (reference sequence). This CDR3 contains 12 residues. CDR3 protein: CASSPAGNEQYF. CDR3 coding DNA: TGTGCCAGCAGCCCCGCGGGGAACGAGCAGTACTTC.

This clone was detected a few times. The gene calls are TRBV6-6 and TRBJ2-7, with D possibly matching TRBD1 (5 bases). V lost 6 bases and J lost 0, with 12 bases in between. Germline loops: CDR1 MNHNY, CDR2 SVGAGI (reference sequence). CDR3 length: 14 amino acids. The CDR3 DNA reads TGTGCCAGCAGGCCAGGGATGGCCTCCTACGAGCAGTACTTC. It codes for CASRPGMASYEQYF.

The chain links TRBV2 to TRBJ2-5; no clear D. The CDR3 has 12 amino acids. V gave up 8 bases and J gave up 4 bases, with 11 bases separating them. Germline V gene sequence: CDR1 SNHLY, CDR2 FYNNEI. This CDR3 is CASGRSLETQYF. In DNA, the CDR3 is TGTGCCAGCGGCCGCAGTTTAGAGACCCAGTACTTC. The full variable domain, completed using reference TRBV2 and TRBJ2-5, is EPEVTQTPSHQVTQMGQEVILRCVPISNHLYFYWYRQILGQKVEFLVSFYNNEISEKSEIFDDQFSVERPDGSNFTLKIRSTKLEDSAMYFCASGRSLETQYFGPGTRLLVL.

The table lists this clone with a count of one. The gene calls are TRBV30 and TRBJ2-7; 7 bases line up with TRBD2. Losses at the gene ends were 2 bases for V and 2 bases for J; bases not matched to a gene: 12. CDR1 is GTSNPN, CDR2 SVGIG, per germline (reference sequence). The CDR3 consists of 16 residues. The CDR3 loop is CAWSSPYERGAYEQYF. In nucleotides, the CDR3 is TGTGCCTGGAGTTCCCCATACGAGCGGGGAGCCTACGAGCAGTACTTC.

This clone was recorded once. The chain uses TRBV10-3 and TRBJ1-2, with 8 bases that match TRBD1. Germline loops: CDR1 ENHRY, CDR2 SYGVKD. This CDR3 is 14 amino acids long. V trimming: 4 bases; J trimming: 5 bases; junction bases outside the gene matches: 6. CDR3 in DNA: TGTGCCATCAGTGGGGGACAGGACGTGTATGGCTACACCTTC. It codes for CAISGGQDVYGYTF.

The rearrangement uses TRBV27 and TRBJ1-6; no clear D. The CDR3 is 16 amino acids. V lost 9 bases and J lost 5, with 20 bases in between. CDR1 is MNHEY, CDR2 SMNVEV, per germline (reference sequence). DNA for the CDR3: TGTGCCAGTAACAAATCCGCTCACCCAAATAATTCACCCCTCCACTTT. It codes for CASNKSAHPNNSPLHF.

The chain combines TRBV19 with TRBJ2-7, with a tentative D call TRBD2 (6 bases). In germline, CDR1 is LNHDA, CDR2 SQIVND (reference sequence). Between the trimmed V and J ends, which lost 5 bases and 3 bases, there was a span of 11 bases. The CDR3 has 13 residues. CDR3 region: CASSSGGIYEQYF. CDR3 in DNA: TGTGCCAGTAGTTCTGGCGGGATCTACGAGCAGTACTTC.